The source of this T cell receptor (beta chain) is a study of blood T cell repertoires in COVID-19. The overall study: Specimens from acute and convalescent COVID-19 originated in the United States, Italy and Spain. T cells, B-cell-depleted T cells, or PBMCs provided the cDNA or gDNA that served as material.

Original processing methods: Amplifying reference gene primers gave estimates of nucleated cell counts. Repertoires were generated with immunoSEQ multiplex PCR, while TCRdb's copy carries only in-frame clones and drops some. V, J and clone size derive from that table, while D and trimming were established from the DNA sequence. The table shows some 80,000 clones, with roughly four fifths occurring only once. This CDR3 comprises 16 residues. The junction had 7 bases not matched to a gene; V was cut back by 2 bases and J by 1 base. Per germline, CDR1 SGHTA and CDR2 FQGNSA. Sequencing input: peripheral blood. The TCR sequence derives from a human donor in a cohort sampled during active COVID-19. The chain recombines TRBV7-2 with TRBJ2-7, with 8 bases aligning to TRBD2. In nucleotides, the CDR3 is TGTGCCAGCAGCTTACCGACTAGCGCCACTTCCTACGAGCAGTACTTC. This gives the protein CASSLPTSATSYEQYF.